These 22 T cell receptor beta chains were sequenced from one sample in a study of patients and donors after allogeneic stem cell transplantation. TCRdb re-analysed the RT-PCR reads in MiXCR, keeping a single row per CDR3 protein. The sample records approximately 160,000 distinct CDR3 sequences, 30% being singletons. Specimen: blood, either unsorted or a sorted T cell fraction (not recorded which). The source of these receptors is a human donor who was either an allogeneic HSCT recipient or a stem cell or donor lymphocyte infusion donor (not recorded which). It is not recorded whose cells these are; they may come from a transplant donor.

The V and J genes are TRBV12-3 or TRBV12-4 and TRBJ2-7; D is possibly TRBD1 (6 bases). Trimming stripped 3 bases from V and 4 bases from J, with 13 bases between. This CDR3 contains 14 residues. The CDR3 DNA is TGTGCCAGCAGTTTTTTTGGGGGCGGATACGAGCAGTACTTC. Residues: CASSFFGGGYEQYF.

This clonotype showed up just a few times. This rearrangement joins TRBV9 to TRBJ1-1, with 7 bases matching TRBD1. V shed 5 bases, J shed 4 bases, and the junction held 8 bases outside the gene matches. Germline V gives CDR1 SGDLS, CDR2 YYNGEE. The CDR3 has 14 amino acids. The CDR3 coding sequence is TGTGCCAGCAGTGCTATCTCAGGGGGCACTGAAGCTTTCTTT. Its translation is CASSAISGGTEAFF.

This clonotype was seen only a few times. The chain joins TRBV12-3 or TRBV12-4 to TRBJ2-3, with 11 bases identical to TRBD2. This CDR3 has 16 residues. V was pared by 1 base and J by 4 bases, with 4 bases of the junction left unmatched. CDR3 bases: TGTGCCAGCAGTTTAGGCATTAGCGGGAGGGCAGATACGCAGTATTTT. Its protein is CASSLGISGRADTQYF.

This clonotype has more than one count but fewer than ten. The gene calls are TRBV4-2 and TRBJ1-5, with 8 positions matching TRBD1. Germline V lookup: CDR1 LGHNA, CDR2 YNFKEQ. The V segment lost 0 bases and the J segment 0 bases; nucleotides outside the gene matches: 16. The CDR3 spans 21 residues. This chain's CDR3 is CASSQEKRGQGGVYSNQPQHF. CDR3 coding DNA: TGTGCCAGCAGCCAAGAAAAACGCGGACAGGGAGGGGTATATAGCAATCAGCCCCAGCATTTT.

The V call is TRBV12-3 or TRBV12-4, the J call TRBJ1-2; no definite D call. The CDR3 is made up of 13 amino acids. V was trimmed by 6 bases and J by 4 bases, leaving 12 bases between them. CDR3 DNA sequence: TGTGCCAGCAGCCCGGGATCCGGCTATGGCTACACCTTC. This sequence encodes CASSPGSGYGYTF.

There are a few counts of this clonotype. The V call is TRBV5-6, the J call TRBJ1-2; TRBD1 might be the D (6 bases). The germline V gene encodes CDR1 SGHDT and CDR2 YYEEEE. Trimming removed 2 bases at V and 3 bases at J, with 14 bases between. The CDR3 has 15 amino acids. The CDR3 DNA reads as TGTGCCAGCAGCTTACTAATGACAGGCTACTATGGCTACACCTTC. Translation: CASSLLMTGYYGYTF.

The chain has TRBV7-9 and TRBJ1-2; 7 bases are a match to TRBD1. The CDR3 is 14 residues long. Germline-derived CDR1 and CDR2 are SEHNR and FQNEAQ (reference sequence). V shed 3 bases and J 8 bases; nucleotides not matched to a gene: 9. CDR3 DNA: TGTGCCAGCAGCTTCCCCTCCGACAGGGAAGGCTACACCTTC. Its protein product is CASSFPSDREGYTF.

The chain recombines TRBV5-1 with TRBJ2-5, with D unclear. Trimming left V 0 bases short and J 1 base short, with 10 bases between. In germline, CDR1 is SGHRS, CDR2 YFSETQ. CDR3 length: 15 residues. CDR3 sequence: CASSLAPALQETQYF. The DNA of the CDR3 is TGCGCCAGCAGCTTGGCCCCGGCGCTCCAAGAGACCCAGTACTTC.

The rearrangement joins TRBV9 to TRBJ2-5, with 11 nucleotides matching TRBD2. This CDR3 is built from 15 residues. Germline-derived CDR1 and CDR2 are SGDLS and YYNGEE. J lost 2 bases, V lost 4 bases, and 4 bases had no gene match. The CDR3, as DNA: TGTGCCAGCAGCTTTAGCGGGAGGGGACAAGAGACCCAGTACTTC. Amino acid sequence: CASSFSGRGQETQYF.

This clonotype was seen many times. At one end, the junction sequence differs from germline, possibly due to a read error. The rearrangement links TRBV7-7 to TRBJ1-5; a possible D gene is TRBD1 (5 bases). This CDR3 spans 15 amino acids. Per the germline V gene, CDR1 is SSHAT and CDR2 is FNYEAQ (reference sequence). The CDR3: CASSLVGQFNQPQHF. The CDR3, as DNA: TGTGCTAGCAGCTTAGTGGGGCAGTTCAATCAGCCCCAGCATTTT.

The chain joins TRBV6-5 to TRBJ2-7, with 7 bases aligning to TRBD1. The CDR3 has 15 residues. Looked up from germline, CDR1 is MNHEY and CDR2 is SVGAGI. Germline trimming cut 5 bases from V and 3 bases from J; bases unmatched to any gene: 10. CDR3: CASSVQQGISYEQYF. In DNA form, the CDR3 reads TGTGCCAGCAGTGTTCAACAGGGGATCAGCTACGAGCAGTACTTC.

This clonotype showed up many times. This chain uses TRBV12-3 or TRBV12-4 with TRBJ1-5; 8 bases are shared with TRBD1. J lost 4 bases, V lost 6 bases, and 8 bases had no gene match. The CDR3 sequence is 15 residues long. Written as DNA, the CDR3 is TGTGCCAGCAGCCAAGGACAGGGTAGAAATCAGCCCCAGCATTTT. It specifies CASSQGQGRNQPQHF.

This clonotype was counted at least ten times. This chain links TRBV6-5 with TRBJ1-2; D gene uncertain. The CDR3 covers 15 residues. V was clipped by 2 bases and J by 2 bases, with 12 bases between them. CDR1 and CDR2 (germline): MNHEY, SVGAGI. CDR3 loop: CASSYTGGRNYGYTF. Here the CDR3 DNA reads TGTGCCAGCAGTTACACGGGCGGGCGAAACTATGGCTACACCTTC.

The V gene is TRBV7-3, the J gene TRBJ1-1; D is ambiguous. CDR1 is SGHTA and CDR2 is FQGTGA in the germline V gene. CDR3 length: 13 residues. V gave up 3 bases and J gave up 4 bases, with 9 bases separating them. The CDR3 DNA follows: TGTGCCAGCAGCTTTGGACGGAGCACTGAAGCTTTCTTT. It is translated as CASSFGRSTEAFF.

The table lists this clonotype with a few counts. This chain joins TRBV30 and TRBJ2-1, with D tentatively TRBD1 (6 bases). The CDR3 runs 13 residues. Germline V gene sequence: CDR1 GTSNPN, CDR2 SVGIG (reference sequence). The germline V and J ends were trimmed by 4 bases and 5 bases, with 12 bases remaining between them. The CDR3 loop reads CAWIGGFNNEQFF. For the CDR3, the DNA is TGTGCCTGGATAGGGGGATTCAACAATGAGCAGTTCTTC.

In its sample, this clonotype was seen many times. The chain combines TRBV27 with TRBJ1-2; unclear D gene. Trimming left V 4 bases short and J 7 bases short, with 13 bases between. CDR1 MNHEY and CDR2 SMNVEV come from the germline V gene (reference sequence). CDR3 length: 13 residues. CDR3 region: CASSSLADFGYTF. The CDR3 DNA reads TGTGCCAGCAGTTCCCTGGCCGACTTTGGCTACACCTTC.

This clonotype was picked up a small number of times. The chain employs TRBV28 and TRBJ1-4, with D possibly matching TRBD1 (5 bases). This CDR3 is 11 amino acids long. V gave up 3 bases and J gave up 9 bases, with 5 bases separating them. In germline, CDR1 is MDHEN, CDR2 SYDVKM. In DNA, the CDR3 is TGTGCCAGCAGTTTGGACAAAAAACTGTTTTTT. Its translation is CASSLDKKLFF.

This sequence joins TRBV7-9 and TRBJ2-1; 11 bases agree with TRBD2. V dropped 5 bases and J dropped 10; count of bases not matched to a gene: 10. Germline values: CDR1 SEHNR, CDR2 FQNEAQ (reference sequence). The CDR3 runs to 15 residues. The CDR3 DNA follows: TGTGCCAGCAGCATCCGACTAGCGGGATTGGAGGAGCAGTTCTTC. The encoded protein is CASSIRLAGLEEQFF.

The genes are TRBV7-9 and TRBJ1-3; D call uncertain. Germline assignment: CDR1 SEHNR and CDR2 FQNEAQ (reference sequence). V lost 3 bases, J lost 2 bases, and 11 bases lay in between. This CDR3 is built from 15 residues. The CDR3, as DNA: TGTGCCAGCAGCTTTGAATCAGTACCTGGAAACACCATATATTTT. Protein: CASSFESVPGNTIYF. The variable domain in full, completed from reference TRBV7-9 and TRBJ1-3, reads DTGVSQNPRHKITKRGQNVTFRCDPISEHNRLYWYRQTLGQGPEFLTYFQNEAQLEKSRLLSDRFSAERPKGSFSTLEIQRTEQGDSAMYLCASSFESVPGNTIYFGEGSWLTVV.

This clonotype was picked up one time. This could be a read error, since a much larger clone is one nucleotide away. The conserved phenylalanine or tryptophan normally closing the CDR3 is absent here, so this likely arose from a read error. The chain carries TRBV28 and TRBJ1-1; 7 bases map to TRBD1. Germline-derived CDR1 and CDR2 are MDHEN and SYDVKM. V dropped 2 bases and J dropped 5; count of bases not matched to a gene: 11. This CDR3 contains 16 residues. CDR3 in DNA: TGTGCCAGCAGTTTAGGCCCGACAGGGCGAGGGACTGAAGCTTTCTTG. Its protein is CASSLGPTGRGTEAFL.

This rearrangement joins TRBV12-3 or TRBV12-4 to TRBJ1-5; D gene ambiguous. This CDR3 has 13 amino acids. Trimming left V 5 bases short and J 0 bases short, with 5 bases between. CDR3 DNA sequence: TGTGCCAGCAGTGGGTTTAGCAATCAGCCCCAGCATTTT. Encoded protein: CASSGFSNQPQHF.

CDR3 coding DNA: TGCGCCAGCAGCCCCTTAGCGAATTGGAGGCAGTTCTTC. It encodes CASSPLANWRQFF. The genes are TRBV4-3 and TRBJ2-1, with D possibly TRBD2 on 5 matching bases. V was trimmed by 4 bases and J by 12 bases, leaving 16 bases between them. This CDR3 region has 13 residues. Germline V lookup: CDR1 LGHNA, CDR2 YSLEER.